The rows below give T cell receptor beta chains drawn from one sample of a study of radiotherapy plus CTLA-4 blockade in lung cancer. TCRdb's copy holds only in-frame clones and misses some; the assay was immunoSEQ multiplex PCR. This table holds over 100,000 clones, roughly four fifths found once. The input for sequencing was peripheral blood, taken from a patient treated with radiotherapy plus ipilimumab. The source is a human donor with non-small cell lung cancer that progressed on radiotherapy plus ipilimumab. Some clones in this sample may be carry-over from other donors' samples. Each CDR3 is given with its conserved first and last residue. Fields, in order: D gene, clone size, J gene, V gene, CDR3 protein, CDR3 DNA. D genes are given only for firm matches. Size tells how often a clone was seen (once, few, many) or the class of an expanded clone, and some rows leave it out.

D: .
size: .
J: TRBJ1-3
V: TRBV11-2
CDR3: CASSGVVLGNTIYF
DNA: TGTGCCAGCTCCGGGGTAGTCCTTGGAAACACCATATATTTT

D: .
size: .
J: TRBJ1-1
V: TRBV6-5
CDR3: CASSYSQGLTEAFF
DNA: TGTGCCAGCAGTTACTCCCAGGGACTGACTGAAGCTTTCTTT

D: .
size: few
J: TRBJ2-5
V: TRBV19
CDR3: CASSWAGRRQETQYF
DNA: TGTGCCAGTAGCTGGGCGGGACGTAGACAAGAGACCCAGTACTTC

D: .
size: .
J: TRBJ2-1
V: TRBV4-2
CDR3: CASSLENRDIPYNEQFF
DNA: TGTGCCAGCAGCCTGGAAAACCGGGACATACCCTACAATGAGCAGTTCTTC

D: .
size: .
J: TRBJ2-5
V: TRBV19
CDR3: CASSLGGFWQETQYF
DNA: TGTGCCAGTAGTTTGGGGGGATTCTGGCAAGAGACCCAGTACTTC

D: .
size: .
J: TRBJ2-7
V: TRBV4-3
CDR3: CASSQDGYEQYF
DNA: TGCGCCAGCAGCCAAGATGGGTACGAGCAGTACTTC

D: .
size: .
J: TRBJ1-1
V: TRBV11-2
CDR3: CASSPNRNTEAFF
DNA: TGTGCCAGCAGCCCAAACAGGAACACTGAAGCTTTCTTT

D: .
size: .
J: TRBJ2-1
V: TRBV6-5
CDR3: CASSSSSLSYNEQFF
DNA: TGTGCCAGCAGTTCCAGCTCCCTCTCCTACAATGAGCAGTTCTTC

D: .
size: .
J: TRBJ1-2
V: TRBV5-6
CDR3: CASSQTNYGYTF
DNA: TGTGCCAGCAGCCAGACTAACTATGGCTACACCTTC

D: TRBD2
size: .
J: TRBJ2-5
V: TRBV5-1
CDR3: CASSLGLAGGLGETQYF
DNA: TGCGCCAGCAGCTTGGGGCTAGCGGGGGGCCTTGGGGAGACCCAGTACTTC

D: .
size: once
J: TRBJ2-1
V: TRBV5-1
CDR3: CASSLRQSPNEQFF
DNA: TGCGCCAGCAGCTTAAGACAGTCTCCCAATGAGCAGTTCTTC

D: .
size: .
J: TRBJ2-3
V: TRBV2
CDR3: CASRRGGGGGGDTQYF
DNA: TGTGCCAGCAGGCGGGGCGGAGGGGGCGGCGGAGATACGCAGTATTTT

D: TRBD1
size: few
J: TRBJ2-5
V: TRBV5-1
CDR3: CASSYRETGTQETQYF
DNA: TGCGCCAGCAGCTACCGAGAGACAGGGACCCAAGAGACCCAGTACTTC

D: .
size: .
J: TRBJ1-1
V: TRBV2
CDR3: CASSEVRGRLNTEAFF
DNA: TGTGCCAGCAGTGAAGTGAGGGGCAGGTTGAACACTGAAGCTTTCTTT

D: .
size: .
J: TRBJ1-1
V: TRBV5-1
CDR3: CASTFSGEGEAFF
DNA: TGCGCCAGCACATTCTCAGGGGAGGGTGAAGCTTTCTTT

D: .
size: .
J: TRBJ2-3
V: TRBV30
CDR3: CAWSVSATDTQYF
DNA: TGTGCCTGGAGTGTATCTGCTACAGATACGCAGTATTTT

D: .
size: .
J: TRBJ2-5
V: TRBV5-1
CDR3: CASSSGWGEETQYF
DNA: TGCGCCAGCAGCTCGGGCTGGGGCGAGGAGACCCAGTACTTC

D: .
size: .
J: TRBJ2-5
V: TRBV11-2
CDR3: CASSLGGSRGLIETQYF
DNA: TGTGCCAGCAGCTTAGGAGGGTCTAGGGGTTTAATCGAGACCCAGTACTTC

D: .
size: .
J: TRBJ2-2
V: TRBV5-1
CDR3: CASSLDNHRFGELFF
DNA: TGCGCCAGCAGCTTGGATAATCATCGGTTCGGGGAGCTGTTTTTT

D: .
size: once
J: TRBJ1-5
V: TRBV5-1
CDR3: CASSLTGYDQPQHF
DNA: TGCGCCAGCAGCCTCACAGGGTACGATCAGCCCCAGCATTTT

D: TRBD2
size: .
J: TRBJ2-3
V: TRBV4-2
CDR3: CASSPRTSGGAEEDTQYF
DNA: TGTGCCAGCAGCCCGCGGACGAGCGGGGGGGCCGAGGAGGATACGCAGTATTTT

D: .
size: .
J: TRBJ1-2
V: TRBV19
CDR3: CASTSGPRGYTF
DNA: TGTGCCAGTACCTCCGGACCCCGGGGCTACACCTTC

D: TRBD1
size: .
J: TRBJ2-5
V: TRBV5-1
CDR3: CASSEGTAQETQYF
DNA: TGCGCCAGCAGCGAAGGGACAGCACAAGAGACCCAGTACTTC

D: .
size: .
J: TRBJ2-3
V: TRBV18
CDR3: CASSPVLGAASSTDTQYF
DNA: TGTGCCAGCTCACCCGTGCTAGGGGCAGCGTCTAGCACAGATACGCAGTATTTT

D: TRBD1
size: once
J: TRBJ1-6
V: TRBV7-2
CDR3: CASSLGPRTGGNSPLHF
DNA: TGTGCCAGCAGCTTGGGACCCCGTACAGGGGGTAATTCACCCCTCCACTTT

D: .
size: .
J: TRBJ2-2
V: TRBV9
CDR3: CASSSGQGYTGELFF
DNA: TGTGCCAGCTCTAGCGGACAGGGATACACCGGGGAGCTGTTTTTT

D: .
size: .
J: TRBJ2-1
V: TRBV7-8
CDR3: CASSLATGSSYNEQFF
DNA: TGTGCCAGCAGCTTAGCGACGGGGAGCTCCTACAATGAGCAGTTCTTC